The 30 T cell receptor beta chains presented below share a single source sample, sequenced in a study of blood T cells in healthy people across ages. Primers used in a second PCR of roughly 6 to 11 cycles were a sample-barcoded 5' primer and a J-beta primer mix. From the 5' RACE reads, TCRdb called clonotypes with MiXCR, one entry per CDR3 protein. The sample holds approximately 800,000 distinct CDR3 sequences, roughly 25% seen once. The same sample was also used in a study of T cells of mothers and their children.

The sample was blood. These receptors were obtained from a boy between 10 and 17 years old in good health.

This chain joins TRBV6-2 or TRBV6-3 and TRBJ2-4; 11 bases agree with TRBD1. Germline V CDR1 and CDR2: MNHEY, SVGEGT. The trim removed 2 bases at V and 3 bases at J, leaving 6 bases unmatched. The CDR3 length is 17 residues. CDR3 protein: CASSYRTGGNGKNIQYF. As DNA, the CDR3 is TGTGCCAGCAGTTACAGGACAGGGGGCAACGGCAAAAACATTCAGTACTTC.

This clonotype was seen a few times. This sequence joins TRBV12-3 or TRBV12-4 and TRBJ2-5; 9 bases line up with TRBD1. The J call may be faulty, since TRBJ2-1 better matches the DNA end. CDR3 length equals 17 residues. DNA for the CDR3: TGTGCCAGCAGTTTAGCAGTGGGACAGGGCGGTTACAATGAGCAGTTCTTC. This codes for CASSLAVGQGGYNEQFF.

In this sample, this clonotype turned up a few times. This chain uses TRBV10-1 with TRBJ2-1; TRBD2 agrees at 8 bases. CDR3 size: 15 residues. Germline CDR1 and CDR2: WNHNN and SYGVQD (reference sequence). The ends lost 2 bases at V and 6 bases at J; junction bases unmatched: 6. The CDR3 nucleotides are TGCGCCAGCAGTGAGGCGGCCAGCGGGAGCAATGAGCAGTTCTTC. Translating it yields CASSEAASGSNEQFF.

This clonotype was observed a handful of times. This chain uses TRBV3-1 with TRBJ1-2; 9 bases fit TRBD1. Germline lookup yields CDR1 LGHDT and CDR2 YNNKEL (reference sequence). The CDR3 is 14 residues long. J gave up 8 bases and V 2 bases, and 6 bases lay outside the gene matches. Written as DNA, the CDR3 is TGTGCCAGCAGCCAAAGGGACAGGGTCGGCGGCTACACCTTC. Translation gives CASSQRDRVGGYTF. Combining the CDR3 with reference TRBV3-1 and TRBJ1-2 gives the whole variable domain DTAVSQTPKYLVTQMGNDKSIKCEQNLGHDTMYWYKQDSKKFLKIMFSYNNKELIINETVPNRFSPKSPDKAHLNLHINSLELGDSAVYFCASSQRDRVGGYTFGSGTRLTVV.

This clonotype showed up just a few times. This chain links TRBV5-1 with TRBJ1-5; D is perhaps TRBD1 (5 bases). In germline, CDR1 is SGHRS, CDR2 YFSETQ. There are 15 residues in the CDR3. The ends were cut back, 0 bases at V and 3 bases at J, with 10 bases in the middle. This CDR3 is CASSLEGAANQPQHF. In DNA, the CDR3 is TGCGCCAGCAGCTTGGAAGGGGCCGCCAATCAGCCCCAGCATTTT.

The CDR3 region has the DNA TGCAGTGCCCGTGGGGACGTAGATCAGCCCCAGCATTTT. Protein sequence: CSARGDVDQPQHF. The rearrangement uses TRBV20-1 and TRBJ1-5, with D perhaps TRBD1 (5 bases). Germline CDR1 DFQATT, CDR2 SNEGSKA (reference sequence). Deletions cut 6 bases from V and 5 bases from J, with 14 bases between. This CDR3 contains 13 residues.

This clonotype has just a few counts. V usage is TRBV15 and J usage is TRBJ2-1; 9 nucleotides match TRBD1. The V segment lost 9 bases and the J segment 5 bases; nucleotides outside the gene matches: 5. Per the germline V gene, CDR1 is LNHNV and CDR2 is YYDKDF (reference sequence). This CDR3 comprises 13 residues. In DNA form, the CDR3 reads TGTGCCACGGCCGGGGACAGGGACAATGAGCAGTTCTTC. Its protein is CATAGDRDNEQFF.

A word on this clonotype: A junction boundary mismatches the germline segment, possibly from a read error. The genes are TRBV6-1 and TRBJ2-3; D unclear. Germline CDR1 reads MNHNS; CDR2 reads SASEGT. This CDR3 is 13 amino acids long. The CDR3 coding sequence is TGTGCCAGCAATGAATCTCCACACGATACGCAGTATTTT. This gives the protein CASNESPHDTQYF.

The rearrangement joins TRBV5-1 to TRBJ2-1, with 7 bases that match TRBD1. J was trimmed by 5 bases and V by 0 bases; bases with no gene match: 17. Germline-derived CDR1 and CDR2 are SGHRS and YFSETQ. The CDR3 has 19 amino acids. CDR3 in amino acids: CASSLVEGAGVWINNEQFF. The CDR3 DNA reads as TGCGCCAGCAGCTTGGTTGAGGGGGCCGGGGTTTGGATAAACAATGAGCAGTTCTTC.

This clonotype showed up just a few times. The V call is TRBV18, the J call TRBJ1-2; D is unclear. The germline V gene has CDR1 KGHSH and CDR2 LQKENI. The germline V and J ends were trimmed by 3 bases and 5 bases, with 16 bases remaining between them. This CDR3 contains 15 residues. The CDR3 DNA reads TGTGCCAGCTCACCCGACATCAACCTCGGATATGGCTACACCTTC. Translation: CASSPDINLGYGYTF.

This clonotype was recorded many times. This chain links TRBV6-4 with TRBJ2-1, with D perhaps TRBD2 (5 bases). The V and J ends lost 6 bases and 8 bases respectively, with 14 bases between them. Germline V gene data show CDR1 as MRHNA and CDR2 as SNTAGT. The CDR3 extends over 13 amino acids. The CDR3 bases are TGTGCCAGCAGCGGTACTAGTCAGGATGAGCAGTTCTTC. Its protein is CASSGTSQDEQFF.

The chain is built from TRBV20-1 and TRBJ2-5; TRBD2 aligns across 9 bases. Germline V gene data show CDR1 as DFQATT and CDR2 as SNEGSKA (reference sequence). This CDR3 has 15 amino acids. Trimming removed 5 bases from V and 1 base from J; junction bases left unmatched: 8. The CDR3 nucleotides read TGCAGTGCTTTAAAACTAGCGGGCCTCCAAGAGACCCAGTACTTC. Translating gives CSALKLAGLQETQYF.

The chain recombines TRBV13 with TRBJ2-5; D call uncertain. Germline CDR1 reads PRHDT; CDR2 reads FYEKMQ (reference sequence). CDR3 size: 16 residues. V shed 5 bases and J shed 3 bases, with 19 bases lying between them. This chain's CDR3 is CASSPGDVPEKETQYF. DNA for the CDR3: TGTGCCAGCAGCCCAGGAGACGTTCCAGAAAAAGAGACCCAGTACTTC.

The chain combines TRBV20-1 with TRBJ2-2, with 7 bases matching TRBD2. Germline V gene data show CDR1 as DFQATT and CDR2 as SNEGSKA (reference sequence). Trimming removed 3 bases from V and 4 bases from J; junction bases left unmatched: 5. There are 14 residues in the CDR3. The CDR3 region has the DNA TGCAGTGCTAGTCCAGGGAGGGGCACCGGGGAGCTGTTTTTT. This encodes CSASPGRGTGELFF.

In the case of this clonotype: It may be a read error: a sequence one base away is much more abundant. This sequence joins TRBV18 and TRBJ2-4; 7 positions agree with TRBD1. Judging by the DNA end, TRBJ2-5 fits better; the J call may be wrong. The germline V gene has CDR1 KGHSH and CDR2 LQKENI. CDR3 length equals 14 residues. The CDR3 here is CASSPPGTVETQYF. CDR3 bases: TGTGCCAGCTCACCACCCGGGACAGTGGAGACCCAGTACTTC.

In this sample, this clonotype turned up a few times. This chain connects TRBV30 to TRBJ1-2, with a tentative D call TRBD1 (5 bases). Deletions cut 1 base from V and 3 bases from J, with 12 bases between. In germline, CDR1 is GTSNPN, CDR2 SVGIG (reference sequence). The CDR3 extends over 14 amino acids. DNA for the CDR3: TGTGCCTGGAGTGAGAGGGACCGATACTATGGCTACACCTTC. Amino acids: CAWSERDRYYGYTF.

Many counts were recorded for this clonotype. This rearrangement joins TRBV28 to TRBJ2-1; 9 bases are a match to TRBD2. V shed 2 bases, J shed 10 bases, and the junction held 6 bases outside the gene matches. CDR3 length: 14 residues. The germline gives CDR1 MDHEN, CDR2 SYDVKM. The CDR3 spells CASSLQLAGGEQFF. The CDR3, as DNA: TGTGCCAGCAGTTTACAACTAGCGGGTGGCGAGCAGTTCTTC.

This clonotype appeared a few times. The chain combines TRBV12-3 or TRBV12-4 with TRBJ2-2, with 11 bases fitting TRBD1. This CDR3 is built from 15 residues. The junction had 7 bases not matched to a gene; V was cut back by 7 bases and J by 6 bases. CDR3 region: CASTSGQGAPGELFF. CDR3 bases: TGTGCCAGCACCTCCGGACAGGGGGCCCCCGGGGAGCTGTTTTTT.

The gene calls are TRBV20-1 and TRBJ2-5; no firm D call. V lost 5 bases to trimming and J lost 5 bases, with 15 bases between them. Germline CDR1 and CDR2: DFQATT and SNEGSKA (reference sequence). The CDR3 loop spans 13 amino acids. The DNA of the CDR3 is TGCAGTGCTTGGACCAGCAGTATGGAGACCCAGTACTTC. The encoded protein is CSAWTSSMETQYF.

The J gene is TRBJ2-7, the V gene TRBV3-1; 10 bases map to TRBD2. This CDR3 has 16 amino acids. The J segment lost 0 bases and the V segment lost 4 bases, leaving 6 bases of the junction unmatched. Germline loops: CDR1 LGHDT, CDR2 YNNKEL (reference sequence). The CDR3 is CASSRGLAASSYEQYF. The DNA of the CDR3 is TGTGCCAGCAGCCGAGGACTAGCGGCCAGCTCCTACGAGCAGTACTTC.

This chain connects TRBV29-1 to TRBJ2-5; 9 positions match TRBD2. Judging by the DNA end, TRBJ2-1 fits better; the J call may be wrong. The CDR3 runs 15 residues. Germline V CDR1 and CDR2: SQVTM, ANQGSEA. Written as DNA, the CDR3 is TGCAGCCCCCGAGTCGGGCGGGGGGGCCTTAATGAGCAGTTCTTC. It encodes CSPRVGRGGLNEQFF.

CDR3 nucleotide sequence: TGTGCCAGCAGCGGACAGGGAAAATGGGAGACCCAGTACTTC. It is translated as CASSGQGKWETQYF. The chain uses TRBV9 and TRBJ2-5; 7 bases are a match to TRBD1. The V gene end was trimmed by 3 bases and the J gene end by 5 bases; junction bases not matched to a gene: 7. The CDR3 is 14 amino acids. Germline CDR1 reads SGDLS; CDR2 reads YYNGEE.

This clonotype was seen many times. The chain combines TRBV12-3 or TRBV12-4 with TRBJ1-4; 7 bases line up with TRBD1. The CDR3 has 16 residues. Germline trimming cut 6 bases from V and 7 bases from J; bases unmatched to any gene: 14. Here the CDR3 reads CASSNLDRAKGEKLFF. The CDR3 nucleotides read TGTGCCAGCAGCAACCTCGACAGGGCCAAGGGTGAAAAACTGTTTTTT.

This clonotype appeared a few times. J is TRBJ2-1 and V is TRBV18, with D tentatively TRBD1 or TRBD2 (6 bases each). V was clipped by 4 bases and J by 4 bases, with 17 bases between them. CDR1 and CDR2 (germline): KGHSH, LQKENI. The CDR3 sequence is 16 residues long. CDR3 coding DNA: TGTGCCAGCTCACTCGGGGGAAGGGACACTTACAATGAGCAGTTCTTC. Amino acid sequence: CASSLGGRDTYNEQFF.

The genes are TRBV27 and TRBJ2-5, with 13 positions matching TRBD2. The CDR3 has 18 amino acids. V lost 6 bases to trimming and J lost 5 bases; unmatched junction nucleotides: 15. Germline assignment: CDR1 MNHEY and CDR2 SMNVEV (reference sequence). The CDR3 DNA is TGTGCCAGCAGCCTCTGGGCGACTAGCGGGGGGACCCTGGAGACCCAGTACTTC. Encoded protein: CASSLWATSGGTLETQYF.

The V and J genes are TRBV11-2 and TRBJ2-5; 7 bases match TRBD2. The end of the DNA fits TRBJ2-1 better, so the J call may be wrong. Germline V gives CDR1 SGHAT, CDR2 FQNNGV. The CDR3 contains 16 residues. This chain's CDR3 is CASNPSRGDYNNEQFF. CDR3 nucleotide sequence: TGTGCCAGCAACCCCTCCCGGGGGGATTACAACAATGAGCAGTTCTTC.

This clonotype was detected a few times. The chain has TRBV28 and TRBJ2-5; D gene uncertain. Trimming shortened V by 8 bases and J by 0 bases, and 4 bases separated the two germline ends. The CDR3 has 11 amino acids. Germline V gives CDR1 MDHEN, CDR2 SYDVKM. CDR3 sequence (DNA): TGTGCCAGCCAGGACCAAGAGACCCAGTACTTC. As protein: CASQDQETQYF.

This clonotype was picked up a small number of times. The J gene is TRBJ1-1, the V gene TRBV21-1. TRBV21-1 is a listed pseudogene. The CDR3 length is 17 residues. This CDR3 reads CASTAPGGIGMNTEAFF. The CDR3 region has the DNA TGTGCCAGCACCGCTCCGGGAGGGATCGGAATGAACACTGAAGCTTTCTTT.

This clonotype was observed a handful of times. The chain has TRBV20-1 and TRBJ2-3; TRBD2 aligns across 13 bases. This CDR3 comprises 14 residues. The ends lost 8 bases at V and 5 bases at J; junction bases unmatched: 7. The germline CDR1 and CDR2 sequences are DFQATT and SNEGSKA (reference sequence). As DNA, the CDR3 is TGCAGTCTCCGGACTAGCGGGGGCCTAGATACGCAGTATTTT. It is translated as CSLRTSGGLDTQYF.

This rearrangement joins TRBV6-5 to TRBJ1-5, with D hard to call. Trimming pared 0 bases from V and 0 bases from J, leaving 6 bases between. Germline V CDR1 and CDR2: MNHEY, SVGAGI. This CDR3 has 15 amino acids. In DNA form, the CDR3 reads TGTGCCAGCAGTTACTCTCAGTATAGCAATCAGCCCCAGCATTTT. Its protein product is CASSYSQYSNQPQHF.